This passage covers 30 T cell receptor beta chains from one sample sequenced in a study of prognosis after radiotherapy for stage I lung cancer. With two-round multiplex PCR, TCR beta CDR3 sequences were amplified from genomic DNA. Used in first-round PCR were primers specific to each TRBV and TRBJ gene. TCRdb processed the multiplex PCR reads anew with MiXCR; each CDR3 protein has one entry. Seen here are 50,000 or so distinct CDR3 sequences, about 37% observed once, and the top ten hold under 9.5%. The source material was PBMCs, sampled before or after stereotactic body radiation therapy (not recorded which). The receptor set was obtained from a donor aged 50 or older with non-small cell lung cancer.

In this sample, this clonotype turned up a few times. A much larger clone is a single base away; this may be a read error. The CDR3 sequence: CNSNQSQHF. CDR3 DNA: TGTAATAGCAATCAGTCCCAGCATTTT. The V gene is TRBV7-8, the J gene TRBJ1-5; D gene uncertain. The CDR3 has 9 residues. CDR1 and CDR2 from the germline V gene are SGHVS and FQNEAQ. The variable domain in full, with the rest retrieved from reference TRBV7-8 and TRBJ1-5, is GAGVSQSPRYKVAKRGQDVALRCDPISGHVSLFWYQQALGQGPEFLTYFQNEAQLDKSGLPSDRFFAERPEGSVSTLKIQRTQQEDSAVYLCNSNQSQHFGDGTRLSIL.

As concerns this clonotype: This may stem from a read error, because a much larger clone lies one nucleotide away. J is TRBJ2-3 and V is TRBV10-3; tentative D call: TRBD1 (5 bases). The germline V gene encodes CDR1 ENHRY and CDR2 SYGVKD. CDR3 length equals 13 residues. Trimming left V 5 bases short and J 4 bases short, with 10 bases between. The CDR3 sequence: CAISFDSPDTQYF. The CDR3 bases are TGTGCCATCAGTTTTGACAGTCCAGATACGCAGTATTTT.

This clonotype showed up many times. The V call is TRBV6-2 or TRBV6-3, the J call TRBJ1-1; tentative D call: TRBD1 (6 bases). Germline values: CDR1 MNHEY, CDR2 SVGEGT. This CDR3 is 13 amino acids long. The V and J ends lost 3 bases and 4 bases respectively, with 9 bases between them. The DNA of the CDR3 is TGTGCCAGCAGTTATGAGGGGGGCACTGAAGCTTTCTTT. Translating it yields CASSYEGGTEAFF.

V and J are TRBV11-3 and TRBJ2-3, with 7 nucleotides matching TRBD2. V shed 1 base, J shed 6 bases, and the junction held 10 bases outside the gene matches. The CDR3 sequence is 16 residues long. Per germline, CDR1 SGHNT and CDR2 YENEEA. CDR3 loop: CASSLGVGGVEDTQYF. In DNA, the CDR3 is TGTGCCAGCAGCTTAGGTGTGGGAGGGGTCGAGGATACGCAGTATTTT.

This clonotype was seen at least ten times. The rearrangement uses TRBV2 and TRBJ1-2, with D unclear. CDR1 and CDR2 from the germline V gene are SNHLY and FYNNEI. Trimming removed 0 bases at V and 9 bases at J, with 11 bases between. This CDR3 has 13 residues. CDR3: CASSEASLVRYTF. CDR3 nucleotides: TGTGCCAGCAGTGAAGCGTCCTTAGTTCGCTACACCTTC.

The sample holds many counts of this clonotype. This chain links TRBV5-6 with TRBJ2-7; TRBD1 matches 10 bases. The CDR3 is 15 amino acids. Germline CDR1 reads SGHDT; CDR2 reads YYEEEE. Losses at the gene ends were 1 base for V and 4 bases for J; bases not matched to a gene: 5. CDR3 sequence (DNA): TGTGCCAGCAGCTTGTCAGGGACAGGGGCTTACGAGCAGTACTTC. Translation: CASSLSGTGAYEQYF.

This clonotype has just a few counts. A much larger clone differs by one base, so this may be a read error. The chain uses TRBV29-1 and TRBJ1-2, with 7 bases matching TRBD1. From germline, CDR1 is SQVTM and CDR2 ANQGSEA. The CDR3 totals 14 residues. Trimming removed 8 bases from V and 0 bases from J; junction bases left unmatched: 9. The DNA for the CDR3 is TGCAGCTTAAACGTACAGGGGACTAACTATGGCTACACCTTC. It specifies CSLNVQGTNYGYTF.

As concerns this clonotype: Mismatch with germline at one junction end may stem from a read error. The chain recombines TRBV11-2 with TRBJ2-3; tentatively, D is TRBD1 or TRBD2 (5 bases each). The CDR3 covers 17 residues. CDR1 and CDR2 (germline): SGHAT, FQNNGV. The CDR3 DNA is TGTGCCAGCAGCTTAGATCAGGGCCTGTATAGCGCAGATACTCAGTATTTT. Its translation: CASSLDQGLYSADTQYF.

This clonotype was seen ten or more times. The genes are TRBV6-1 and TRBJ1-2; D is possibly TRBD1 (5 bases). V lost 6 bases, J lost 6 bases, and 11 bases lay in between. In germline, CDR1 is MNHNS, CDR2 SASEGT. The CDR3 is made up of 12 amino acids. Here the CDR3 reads CASRRMTDGYTF. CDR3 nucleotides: TGTGCCAGCAGGAGGATGACAGATGGCTACACCTTC.

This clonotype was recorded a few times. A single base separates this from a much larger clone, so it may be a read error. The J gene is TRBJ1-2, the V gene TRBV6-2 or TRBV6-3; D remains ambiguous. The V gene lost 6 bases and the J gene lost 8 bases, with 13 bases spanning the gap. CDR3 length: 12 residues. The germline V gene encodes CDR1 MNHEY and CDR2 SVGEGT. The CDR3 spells CASSMVPRGYTF. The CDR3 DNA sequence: TGTGCCAGCAGCATGGTACCCCGCGGCTACACCTTC.

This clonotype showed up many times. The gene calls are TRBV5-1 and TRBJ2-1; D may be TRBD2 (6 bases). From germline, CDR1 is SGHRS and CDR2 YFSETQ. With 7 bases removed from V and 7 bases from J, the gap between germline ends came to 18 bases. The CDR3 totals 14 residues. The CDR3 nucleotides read TGCGCCAGCCAGGAGGGCTTAGCTTTTAATGAGCAGTTCTTC. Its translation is CASQEGLAFNEQFF.

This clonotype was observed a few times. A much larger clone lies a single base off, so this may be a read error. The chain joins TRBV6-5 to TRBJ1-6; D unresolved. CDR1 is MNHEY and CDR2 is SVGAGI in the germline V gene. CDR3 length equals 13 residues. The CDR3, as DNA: TGTGCCAGCAGTTACTCCCGGTATTCACCCCTCCGCTTT. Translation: CASSYSRYSPLRF.

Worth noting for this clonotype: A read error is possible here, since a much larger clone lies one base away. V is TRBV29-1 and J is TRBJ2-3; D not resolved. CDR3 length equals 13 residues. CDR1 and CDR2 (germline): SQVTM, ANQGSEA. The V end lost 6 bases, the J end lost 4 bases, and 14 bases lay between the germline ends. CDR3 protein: CSVSGLWADTQYF. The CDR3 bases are TGCAGCGTATCTGGTTTGTGGGCAGATACGCAGTATTTT.

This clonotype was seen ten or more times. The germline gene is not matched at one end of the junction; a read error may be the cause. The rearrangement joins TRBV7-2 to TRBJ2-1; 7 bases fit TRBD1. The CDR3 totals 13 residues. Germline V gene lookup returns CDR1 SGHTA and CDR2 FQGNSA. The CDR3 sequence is CASSLMDRSLEVF. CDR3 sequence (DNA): TGTGCCAGCAGCTTAATGGACAGGTCACTCGAGGTCTTC.

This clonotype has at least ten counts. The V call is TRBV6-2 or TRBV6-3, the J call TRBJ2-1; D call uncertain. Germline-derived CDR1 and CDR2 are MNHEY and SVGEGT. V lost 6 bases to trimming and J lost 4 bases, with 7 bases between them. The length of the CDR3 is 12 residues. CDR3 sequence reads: CASSRTYNEQFF. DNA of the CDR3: TGTGCCAGCAGCAGAACGTACAATGAGCAGTTCTTC.

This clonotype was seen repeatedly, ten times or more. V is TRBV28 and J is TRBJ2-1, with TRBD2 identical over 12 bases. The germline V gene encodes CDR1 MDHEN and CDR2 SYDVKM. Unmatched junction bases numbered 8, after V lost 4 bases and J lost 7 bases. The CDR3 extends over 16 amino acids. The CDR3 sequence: CASSSPLAGGRNEQFF. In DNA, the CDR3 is TGTGCCAGCAGTTCCCCCCTAGCGGGAGGGCGAAATGAGCAGTTCTTC.

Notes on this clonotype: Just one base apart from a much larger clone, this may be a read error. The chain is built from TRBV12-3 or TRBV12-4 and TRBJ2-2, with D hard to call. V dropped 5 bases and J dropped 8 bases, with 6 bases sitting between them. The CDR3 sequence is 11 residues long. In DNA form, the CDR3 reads TGTGCCAGCAGTGTTCGGGGGGAGCTGTTTTTT. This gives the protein CASSVRGELFF.

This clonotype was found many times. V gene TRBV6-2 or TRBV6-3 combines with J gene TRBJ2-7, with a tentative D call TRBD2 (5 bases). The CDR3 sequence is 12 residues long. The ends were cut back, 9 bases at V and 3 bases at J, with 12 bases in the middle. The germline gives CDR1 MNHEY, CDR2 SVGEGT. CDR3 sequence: CASRPGFYEQYF. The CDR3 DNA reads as TGTGCCAGTCGGCCGGGGTTCTACGAGCAGTACTTC.

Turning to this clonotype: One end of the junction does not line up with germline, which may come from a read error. CDR3 in DNA: TGTGCCAGCAGCAGGGAGCTAGGCACCTGGGATCTGTTTTTT. It encodes CASSRELGTWDLFF. The chain is built from TRBV6-4 and TRBJ2-2, with D possibly being TRBD1 or TRBD2 (5 bases each). This CDR3 has 14 residues. Looked up from germline, CDR1 is MRHNA and CDR2 is SNTAGT.

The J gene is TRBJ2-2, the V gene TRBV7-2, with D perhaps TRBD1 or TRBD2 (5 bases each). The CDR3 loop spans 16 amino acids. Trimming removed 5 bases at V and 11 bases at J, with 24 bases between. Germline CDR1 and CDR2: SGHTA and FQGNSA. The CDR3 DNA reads TGTGCCAGCAGCCGCCGGGGCGGAACCCCGACCGTAGAGCTGTTTTTT. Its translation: CASSRRGGTPTVELFF.

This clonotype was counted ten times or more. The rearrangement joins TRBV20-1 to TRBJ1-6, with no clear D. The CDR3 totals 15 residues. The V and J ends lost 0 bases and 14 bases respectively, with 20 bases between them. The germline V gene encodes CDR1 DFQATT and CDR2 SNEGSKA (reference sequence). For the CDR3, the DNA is TGCAGTGCTAGAGATTTTAAGGAACCGATTAAAGCCCTCCACTTT. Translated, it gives CSARDFKEPIKALHF.

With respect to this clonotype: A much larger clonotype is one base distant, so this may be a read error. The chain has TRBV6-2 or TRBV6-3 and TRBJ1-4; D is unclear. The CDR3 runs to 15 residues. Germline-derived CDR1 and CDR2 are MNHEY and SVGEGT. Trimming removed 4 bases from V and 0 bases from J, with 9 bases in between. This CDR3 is CASSSVVATNEKLFF. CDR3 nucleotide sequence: TGTGCCAGCAGTTCCGTCGTAGCAACTAATGAAAAACTGTTTTTT.

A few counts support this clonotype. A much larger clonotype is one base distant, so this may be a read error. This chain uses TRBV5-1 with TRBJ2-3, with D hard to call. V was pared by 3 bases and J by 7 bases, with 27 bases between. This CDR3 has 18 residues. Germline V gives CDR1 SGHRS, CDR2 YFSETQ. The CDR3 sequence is CASSWSPRAAETVNTQYF. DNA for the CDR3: TGCGCCAGCAGCTGGAGCCCTCGGGCCGCTGAAACCGTGAATACGCAGTATTTT.

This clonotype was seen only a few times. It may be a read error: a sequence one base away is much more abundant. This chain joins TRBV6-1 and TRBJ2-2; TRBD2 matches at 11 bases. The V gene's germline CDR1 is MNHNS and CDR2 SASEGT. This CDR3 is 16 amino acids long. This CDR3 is CASIRVAGGMAGELSF. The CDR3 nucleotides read TGTGCCAGCATTCGAGTAGCGGGAGGGATGGCCGGGGAGCTGTCTTTT.

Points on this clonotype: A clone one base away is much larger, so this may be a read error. The CDR3 region has the DNA TGCAGCGCCGGCTGCCAGCACTATGGCTACACCTTC. Its protein is CSAGCQHYGYTF. The genes are TRBV29-1 and TRBJ1-2; the D is unclear. CDR1 and CDR2 (germline): SQVTM, ANQGSEA. The CDR3 covers 12 residues. V dropped 7 bases and J dropped 3 bases, with 12 bases sitting between them.

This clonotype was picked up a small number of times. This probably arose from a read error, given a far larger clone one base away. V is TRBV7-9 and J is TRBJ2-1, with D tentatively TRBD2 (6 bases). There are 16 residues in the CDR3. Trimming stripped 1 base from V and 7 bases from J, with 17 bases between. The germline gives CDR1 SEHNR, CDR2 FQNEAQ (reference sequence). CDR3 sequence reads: CASSLGSGPLQNEQFF. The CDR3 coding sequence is TGTGCCAGCAGCTTAGGTAGCGGCCCCTTACAGAATGAGCAGTTCTTC.

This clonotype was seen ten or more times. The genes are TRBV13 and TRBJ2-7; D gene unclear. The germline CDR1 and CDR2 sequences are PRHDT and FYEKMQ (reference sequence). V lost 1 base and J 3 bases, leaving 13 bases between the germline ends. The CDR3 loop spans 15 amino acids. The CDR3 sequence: CASSLVPRLHYEQYF. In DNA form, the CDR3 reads TGTGCCAGCAGCTTAGTCCCCAGACTGCACTACGAGCAGTACTTC.

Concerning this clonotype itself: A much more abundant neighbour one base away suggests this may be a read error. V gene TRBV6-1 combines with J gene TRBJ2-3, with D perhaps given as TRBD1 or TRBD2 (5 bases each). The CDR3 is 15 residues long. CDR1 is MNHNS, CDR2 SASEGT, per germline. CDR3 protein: CASRGVGHNTYTQYF. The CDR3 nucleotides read TGTGCCAGCAGGGGGGTTGGACACAACACATATACGCAGTATTTT.

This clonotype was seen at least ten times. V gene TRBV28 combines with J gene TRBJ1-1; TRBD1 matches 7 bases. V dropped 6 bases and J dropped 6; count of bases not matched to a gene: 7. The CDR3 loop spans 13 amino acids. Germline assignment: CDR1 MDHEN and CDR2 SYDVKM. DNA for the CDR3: TGTGCCAGCAGGCCCAGACAGGGATCTGAAGCTTTCTTT. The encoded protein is CASRPRQGSEAFF.

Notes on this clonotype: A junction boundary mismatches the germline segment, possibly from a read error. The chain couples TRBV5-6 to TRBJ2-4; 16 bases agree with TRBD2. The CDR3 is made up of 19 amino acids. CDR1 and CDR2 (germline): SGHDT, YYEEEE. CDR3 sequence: CAISQGLAGGELSKNIQYF. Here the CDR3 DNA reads TGTGCCATCAGCCAGGGACTAGCGGGAGGGGAACTATCCAAAAACATTCAGTACTTC.